The rows below give T cell receptor beta chains drawn from one sample of a study of long-term antiretroviral therapy in people with HIV. Sequenced by immunoSEQ multiplex PCR; TCRdb stores in-frame clones only, minus some. The table has about 50,000 clones, about 86% seen once. The sequences come from unsorted PBMCs, collected 0.8 years after starting antiretroviral therapy. These receptors were collected from a woman between 18 and 29 years old with HIV. Each CDR3 is given with its conserved first and last residue. A D gene is named only where the DNA matches it firmly. Clone size, where shown, is once, few, many, or a class for clones that have expanded.

cdr3_aa,cdr3_nt,clone_size,j_call,v_call,d_call
CASSSETATYEQYF,TGTGCCAGCAGCTCTGAGACAGCTACCTACGAGCAGTACTTC,.,TRBJ2-7,TRBV7-2,.
CASSPPSAGLISPLHF,TGTGCCAGCTCACCACCTTCCGCAGGGTTAATTTCACCCCTCCACTTT,.,TRBJ1-6,TRBV18,.
CASSQDLGQGGVGTNEKLFF,TGTGCCAGCAGCCAAGATCTTGGACAGGGGGGGGTAGGGACTAATGAAAAACTGTTTTTT,.,TRBJ1-4,TRBV4-2,TRBD1
CASSPTVTDTQYF,TGTGCCAGCAGCCCTACAGTGACAGATACGCAGTATTTT,.,TRBJ2-3,TRBV9,.
CASSSGAATEAFF,TGTGCCAGCAGTTCGGGGGCGGCCACTGAAGCTTTCTTT,.,TRBJ1-1,TRBV27,.
CATSRDQGPFTDTQYF,TGTGCCACCAGCAGAGACCAAGGTCCCTTTACAGATACGCAGTATTTT,once,TRBJ2-3,TRBV15,.
CASSQEGTASYEQYF,TGCGCCAGCAGCCAAGAAGGGACAGCCTCCTACGAGCAGTACTTC,few,TRBJ2-7,TRBV4-3,TRBD1
CASSYQQLFDNEQFF,TGTGCCAGCAGTTACCAACAACTCTTCGACAATGAGCAGTTCTTC,once,TRBJ2-1,TRBV6-6,.
CASSLFDGGWRPGANVLTF,TGTGCCAGCAGCTTATTCGATGGAGGGTGGCGACCTGGGGCCAACGTCCTGACTTTC,.,TRBJ2-6,TRBV7-9,.
CASSEAPQIINYGYTF,TGTGCCAGCAGTGAAGCCCCACAGATAATTAACTATGGCTACACCTTC,.,TRBJ1-2,TRBV6-1,.
CATSRESATPEAFF,TGTGCCACCAGCAGAGAATCGGCAACCCCTGAAGCTTTCTTT,.,TRBJ1-1,TRBV15,.
CASHQGGVKAGELFF,TGTGCCAGCCACCAAGGGGGAGTAAAGGCCGGGGAGCTGTTTTTT,.,TRBJ2-2,TRBV13,.
CASSSTEGVDGYTF,TGTGCCAGCTCATCCACCGAGGGGGTGGATGGCTACACCTTC,.,TRBJ1-2,TRBV18,.
CASSPRYEQYF,TGTGCCAGCAGTCCCCGCTACGAGCAGTACTTC,.,TRBJ2-7,TRBV28,.
CASSPETQNYGYTF,TGTGCCAGCAGCCCTGAGACCCAGAACTATGGCTACACCTTC,.,TRBJ1-2,TRBV11-1,.
CASSPRQGGSYEQYF,TGCGCCAGCAGCCCAAGGCAGGGGGGATCCTACGAGCAGTACTTC,.,TRBJ2-7,TRBV5-1,.
CATLGTGAGGHTDTQYF,TGTGCCACTCTAGGGACAGGAGCGGGAGGCCACACAGATACGCAGTATTTT,.,TRBJ2-3,TRBV27,.
CASSLATGVNTEAFF,TGTGCCAGCAGTTTGGCGACAGGAGTGAACACTGAAGCTTTCTTT,.,TRBJ1-1,TRBV28,.
CASSSSRTPVTGELFF,TGTGCCAGCAGCTCTAGCCGGACACCCGTCACCGGGGAGCTGTTTTTT,.,TRBJ2-2,TRBV11-1,.
CASSIPGGDYGYTF,TGTGCCAGTAGTATCCCAGGGGGCGACTATGGCTACACCTTC,few,TRBJ1-2,TRBV19,TRBD1
CASSARDRPSETQYF,TGTGCCAGCAGCGCCCGGGACAGACCAAGTGAGACCCAGTACTTC,.,TRBJ2-5,TRBV9,TRBD1
CASRLSGGVSYEQYF,TGTGCCAGCAGGCTTTCCGGAGGGGTGAGCTACGAGCAGTACTTC,once,TRBJ2-7,TRBV7-9,.
CASSQQGAGTYEQYF,TGTGCCAGCAGCCAGCAGGGGGCAGGGACCTACGAGCAGTACTTC,.,TRBJ2-7,TRBV11-3,TRBD1
CASSPGTAGLNNEQFF,TGTGCCAGCTCACCAGGGACAGCGGGGCTCAACAATGAGCAGTTCTTC,.,TRBJ2-1,TRBV18,.
CASSPLIAGGVYEQYF,TGTGCCAGCTCACCATTAATCGCGGGAGGGGTCTACGAGCAGTACTTC,.,TRBJ2-7,TRBV18,TRBD2
CASSQEGQSAYEQYF,TGTGCCAGCAGCCAAGAGGGGCAGTCCGCCTACGAGCAGTACTTC,.,TRBJ2-7,TRBV4-2,.
CASSPRTGVTSEAFF,TGTGCCAGCAGCCCGAGGACAGGGGTGACTTCTGAAGCTTTCTTT,.,TRBJ1-1,TRBV11-2,TRBD1
CASSSLTGADIQYF,TGTGCCAGCAGCTCCCTGACAGGGGCGGACATTCAGTACTTC,.,TRBJ2-4,TRBV7-9,TRBD1
CASSLEGRGDEQYF,TGTGCCAGCAGCTTAGAGGGCAGGGGTGACGAGCAGTACTTC,.,TRBJ2-7,TRBV7-6,.
CASSYASRPGSGAFF,TGTGCCAGCAGTTACGCCTCGCGTCCGGGGTCAGGAGCTTTCTTT,.,TRBJ1-1,TRBV6-5,.